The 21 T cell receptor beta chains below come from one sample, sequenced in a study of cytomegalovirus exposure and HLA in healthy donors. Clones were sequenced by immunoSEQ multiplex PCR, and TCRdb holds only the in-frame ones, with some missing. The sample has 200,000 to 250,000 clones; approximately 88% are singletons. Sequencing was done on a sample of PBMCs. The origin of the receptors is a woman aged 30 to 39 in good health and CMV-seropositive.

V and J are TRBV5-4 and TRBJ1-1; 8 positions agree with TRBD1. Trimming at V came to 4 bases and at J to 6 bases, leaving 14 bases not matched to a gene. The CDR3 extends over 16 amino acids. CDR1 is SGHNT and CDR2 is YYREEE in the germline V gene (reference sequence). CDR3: CASSPDIGQGFPEAFF. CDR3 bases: TGTGCCAGCAGCCCCGATATTGGACAGGGATTCCCTGAAGCTTTCTTT.

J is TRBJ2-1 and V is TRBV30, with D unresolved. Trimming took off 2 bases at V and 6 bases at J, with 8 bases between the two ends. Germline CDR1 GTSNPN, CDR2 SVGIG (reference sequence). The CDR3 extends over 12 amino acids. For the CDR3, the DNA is TGTGCCTGGAGTCTAGTCCCCAATGAGCAGTTCTTC. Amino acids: CAWSLVPNEQFF.

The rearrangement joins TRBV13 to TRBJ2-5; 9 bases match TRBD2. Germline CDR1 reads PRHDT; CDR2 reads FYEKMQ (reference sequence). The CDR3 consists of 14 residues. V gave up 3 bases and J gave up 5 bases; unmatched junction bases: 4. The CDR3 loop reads CASSLREGRETQYF. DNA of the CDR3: TGTGCCAGCAGCTTGCGGGAGGGCCGGGAGACCCAGTACTTC.

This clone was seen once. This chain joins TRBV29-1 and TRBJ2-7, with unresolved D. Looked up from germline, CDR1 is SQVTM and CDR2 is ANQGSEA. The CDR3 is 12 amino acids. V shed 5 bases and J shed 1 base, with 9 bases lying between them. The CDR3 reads CSVWADSYEQYF. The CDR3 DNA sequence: TGCAGCGTTTGGGCTGATTCCTACGAGCAGTACTTC.

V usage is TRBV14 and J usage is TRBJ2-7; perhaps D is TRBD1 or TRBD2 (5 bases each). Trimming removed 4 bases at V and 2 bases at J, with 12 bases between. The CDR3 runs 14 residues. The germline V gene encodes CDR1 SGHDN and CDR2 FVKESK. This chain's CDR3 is CASSLRDGPYEQYF. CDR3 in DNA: TGTGCCAGCAGCCTCCGGGACGGACCCTACGAGCAGTACTTC.

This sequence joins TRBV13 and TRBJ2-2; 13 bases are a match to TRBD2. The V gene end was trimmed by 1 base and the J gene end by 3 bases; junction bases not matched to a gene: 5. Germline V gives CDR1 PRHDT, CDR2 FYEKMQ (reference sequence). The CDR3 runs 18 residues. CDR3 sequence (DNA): TGTGCCAGCAGCTTAGTACTAGCGGGAGGGCCACACACCGGGGAGCTGTTTTTT. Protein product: CASSLVLAGGPHTGELFF.

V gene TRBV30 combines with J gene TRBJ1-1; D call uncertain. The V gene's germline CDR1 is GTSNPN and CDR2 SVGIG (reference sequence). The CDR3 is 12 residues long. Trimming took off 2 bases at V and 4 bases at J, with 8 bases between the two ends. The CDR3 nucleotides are TGTGCCTGGAGTCCAAAGGGCACTGAAGCTTTCTTT. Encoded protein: CAWSPKGTEAFF.

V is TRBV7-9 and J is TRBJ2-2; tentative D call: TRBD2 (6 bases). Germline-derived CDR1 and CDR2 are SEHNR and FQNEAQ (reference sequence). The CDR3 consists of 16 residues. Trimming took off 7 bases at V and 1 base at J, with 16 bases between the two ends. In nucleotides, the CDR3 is TGTGCCAGCACCATCGCGGGGCCCCTGAACACCGGGGAGCTGTTTTTT. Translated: CASTIAGPLNTGELFF. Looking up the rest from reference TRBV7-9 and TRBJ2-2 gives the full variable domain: DTGVSQNPRHKITKRGQNVTFRCDPISEHNRLYWYRQTLGQGPEFLTYFQNEAQLEKSRLLSDRFSAERPKGSFSTLEIQRTEQGDSAMYLCASTIAGPLNTGELFFGEGSRLTVL.

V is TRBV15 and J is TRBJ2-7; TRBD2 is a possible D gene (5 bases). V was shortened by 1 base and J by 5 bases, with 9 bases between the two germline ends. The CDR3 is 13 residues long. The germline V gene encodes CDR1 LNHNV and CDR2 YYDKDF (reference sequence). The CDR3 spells CATSRVGVHEQYF. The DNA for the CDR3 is TGTGCCACCAGCAGAGTCGGGGTACACGAGCAGTACTTC.

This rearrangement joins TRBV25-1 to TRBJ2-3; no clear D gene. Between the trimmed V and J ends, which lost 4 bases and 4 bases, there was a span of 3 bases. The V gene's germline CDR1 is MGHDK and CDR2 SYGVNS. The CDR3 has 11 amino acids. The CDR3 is CASSVADTQYF. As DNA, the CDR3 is TGTGCCAGCAGTGTGGCAGATACGCAGTATTTT.

The CDR3 DNA reads TGTGCCAGCAGCTCGACAGGGGCGGGGGAGACCCAGTACTTC. It encodes CASSSTGAGETQYF. This rearrangement joins TRBV5-4 to TRBJ2-5; TRBD1 matches 8 bases. Germline V gene sequence: CDR1 SGHNT, CDR2 YYREEE (reference sequence). V trimming: 3 bases; J trimming: 5 bases; junction bases outside the gene matches: 6. The CDR3 covers 14 residues.

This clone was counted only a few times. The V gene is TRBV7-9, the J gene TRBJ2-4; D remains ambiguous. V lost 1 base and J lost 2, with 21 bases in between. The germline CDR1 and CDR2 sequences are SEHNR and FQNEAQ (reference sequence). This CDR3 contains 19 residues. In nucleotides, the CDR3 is TGTGCCAGCAGCTTAGTCCCTCTTAGAGTCCAAATGTCCAAAAACATTCAGTACTTC. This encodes CASSLVPLRVQMSKNIQYF.

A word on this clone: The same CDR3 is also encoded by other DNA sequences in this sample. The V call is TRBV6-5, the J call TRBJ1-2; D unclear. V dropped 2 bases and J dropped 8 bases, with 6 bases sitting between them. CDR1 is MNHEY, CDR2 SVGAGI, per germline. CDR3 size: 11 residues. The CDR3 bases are TGTGCCAGCAGTTACCGCGGCGGCTACACCTTC. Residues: CASSYRGGYTF.

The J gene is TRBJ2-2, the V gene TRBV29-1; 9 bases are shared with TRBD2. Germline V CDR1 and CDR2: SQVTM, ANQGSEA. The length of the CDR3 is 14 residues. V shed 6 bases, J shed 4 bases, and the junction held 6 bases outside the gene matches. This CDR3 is CSVNLAGSTGELFF. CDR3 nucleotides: TGCAGCGTCAACCTAGCGGGAAGCACCGGGGAGCTGTTTTTT.

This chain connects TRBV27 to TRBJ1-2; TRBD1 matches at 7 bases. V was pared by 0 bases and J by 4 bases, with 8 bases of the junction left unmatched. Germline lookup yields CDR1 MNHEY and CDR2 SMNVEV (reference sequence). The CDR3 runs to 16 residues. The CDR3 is CASSLSSGGSVYGYTF. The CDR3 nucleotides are TGTGCCAGCAGTTTATCGTCAGGGGGGAGCGTCTATGGCTACACCTTC.

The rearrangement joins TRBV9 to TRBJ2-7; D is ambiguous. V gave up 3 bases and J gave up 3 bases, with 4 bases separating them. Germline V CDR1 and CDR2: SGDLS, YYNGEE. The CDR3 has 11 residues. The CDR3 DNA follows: TGTGCCAGCAGCGCAGGCTACGAGCAGTACTTC. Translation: CASSAGYEQYF.

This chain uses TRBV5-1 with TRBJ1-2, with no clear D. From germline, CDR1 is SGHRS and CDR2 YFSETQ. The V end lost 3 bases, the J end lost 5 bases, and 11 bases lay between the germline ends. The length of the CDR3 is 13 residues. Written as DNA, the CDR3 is TGCGCCAGCAGCTACCTGTCGGGGTATGGCTACACCTTC. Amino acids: CASSYLSGYGYTF.

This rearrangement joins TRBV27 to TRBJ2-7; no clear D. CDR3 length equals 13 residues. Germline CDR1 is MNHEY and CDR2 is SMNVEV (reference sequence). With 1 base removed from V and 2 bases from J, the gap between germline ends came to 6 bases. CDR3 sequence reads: CASSLWGPYEQYF. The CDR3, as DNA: TGTGCCAGCAGTTTATGGGGTCCCTACGAGCAGTACTTC.

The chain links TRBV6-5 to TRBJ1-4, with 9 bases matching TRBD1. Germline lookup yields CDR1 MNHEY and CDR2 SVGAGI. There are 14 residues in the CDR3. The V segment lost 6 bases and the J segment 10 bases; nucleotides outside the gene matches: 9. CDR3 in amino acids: CASRSNRGPVKLFF. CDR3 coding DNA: TGTGCCAGCAGATCAAACAGGGGGCCGGTAAAACTGTTTTTT.

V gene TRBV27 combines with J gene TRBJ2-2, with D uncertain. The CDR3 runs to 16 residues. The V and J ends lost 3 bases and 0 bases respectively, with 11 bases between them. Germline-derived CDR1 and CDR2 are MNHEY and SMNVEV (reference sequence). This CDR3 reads CASSFFVTANTGELFF. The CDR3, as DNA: TGTGCCAGCAGTTTTTTTGTAACAGCGAACACCGGGGAGCTGTTTTTT.

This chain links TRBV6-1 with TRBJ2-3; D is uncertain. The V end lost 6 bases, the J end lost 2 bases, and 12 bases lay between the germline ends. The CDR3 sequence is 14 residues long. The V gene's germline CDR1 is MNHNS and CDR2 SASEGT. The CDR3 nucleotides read TGTGCCAGCAGCGAAATGACTTACACAGATACGCAGTATTTT. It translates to CASSEMTYTDTQYF.